Sequencing of this T cell receptor (beta chain) was carried out in a study of T cell changes during pregnancy in multiple sclerosis. Method: immunoSEQ multiplex PCR; TCRdb's copy keeps in-frame clones and lacks some. The data contain approximately 50,000 clones, roughly 90% of them singletons. The starting material was peripheral blood, obtained in the second trimester of pregnancy. The TCR originated in a female donor with multiple sclerosis, enrolled in a pregnancy study.

The CDR3 DNA follows: TGTGCCAGCAGCACCCGACTAGCCGGGAGCACAGATACGCAGTATTTT. This encodes CASSTRLAGSTDTQYF. The genes are TRBV7-2 and TRBJ2-3; 7 nucleotides align to TRBD2. Unmatched junction bases numbered 8, after V lost 5 bases and J lost 0 bases. This CDR3 region has 16 residues. From germline, CDR1 is SGHTA and CDR2 FQGNSA.